The 20 T cell receptor beta chains given below trace back to one sample, sequenced in a study of T cell repertoires in cytomegalovirus infection. From the reads, TCRdb called clonotypes with MiXCR, one entry per CDR3 protein. The sample holds 200,000 to 250,000 distinct CDR3 sequences; about 38% are singletons and the top ten take around 64%. These receptors lack a known antigen. Sequenced here: CD8+ T cells from cultured PBMCs, sampled from culture after CMV antigen stimulation. These receptors originate from a human donor in good health (CMV status not recorded). Some clones in this sample may be carry-over from other donors' samples.

The chain carries TRBV12-3 or TRBV12-4 and TRBJ1-2; a possible D gene is TRBD1 (6 bases). Trimming stripped 8 bases from V and 8 bases from J, with 15 bases between. The CDR3 runs 12 residues. CDR3 DNA: TGTGCCAGCGTCCGGGGGGGGCTGGGCTACACCTTC. This sequence encodes CASVRGGLGYTF.

As for this clonotype: One junction end does not reproduce the germline sequence, and a read error may be involved. The chain recombines TRBV6-1 with TRBJ2-1; 7 bases line up with TRBD1. The CDR3 sequence is 17 residues long. Germline V gives CDR1 MNHNS, CDR2 SASEGT. The CDR3 is CANSALPNRGPYNEQFF. The CDR3 region has the DNA TGTGCCAACAGTGCCTTACCCAACAGGGGACCTTACAATGAGCAGTTCTTC.

This clonotype was detected ten times or more. V and J are TRBV7-3 and TRBJ2-3, with D possibly TRBD1 on 5 matching bases. The CDR3 runs to 15 residues. Germline assignment: CDR1 SGHTA and CDR2 FQGTGA. Trimming cost V 2 bases and J 6 bases, with 15 bases left between them. The CDR3 region has the DNA TGTGCCAGCAGCTTAGGCCAAGCGTCAGGGGATACGCAGTATTTT. The encoded protein is CASSLGQASGDTQYF.

The chain employs TRBV27 and TRBJ2-7; 9 bases are a match to TRBD1. Germline CDR1 is MNHEY and CDR2 is SMNVEV (reference sequence). The CDR3 spans 15 residues. The V segment lost 6 bases and the J segment 0 bases; nucleotides outside the gene matches: 6. Here the CDR3 reads CASSPGTGSSYEQYF. The CDR3 DNA sequence: TGTGCCAGCAGCCCTGGGACAGGGAGCTCCTACGAGCAGTACTTC.

This clonotype was detected a few times. This chain links TRBV6-1 with TRBJ2-5, with 10 positions matching TRBD2. The junction had 18 bases not matched to a gene; V was cut back by 10 bases and J by 4 bases. The CDR3 is made up of 17 amino acids. Germline CDR1 MNHNS, CDR2 SASEGT. CDR3 nucleotide sequence: TGTGCCACCCTGGAGAGGGCTAGCGGGAGATGGGGAGAGACCCAGTACTTC. It translates to CATLERASGRWGETQYF.

This clonotype came up a few times. This chain uses TRBV19 with TRBJ1-1; D is unclear. The V end lost 9 bases, the J end lost 3 bases, and 8 bases lay between the germline ends. The CDR3 has 11 amino acids. Germline V lookup: CDR1 LNHDA, CDR2 SQIVND (reference sequence). CDR3 protein: CASPGDTEAFF. The CDR3 coding sequence is TGTGCCAGCCCCGGGGACACTGAAGCTTTCTTT.

The rearrangement links TRBV27 to TRBJ1-4; possibly TRBD1 for D (5 bases). This CDR3 has 15 residues. CDR1 and CDR2 (germline): MNHEY, SMNVEV (reference sequence). The V and J ends lost 2 bases and 3 bases respectively, with 10 bases between them. The CDR3 sequence: CASSLEGLANEKLFF. CDR3 bases: TGTGCCAGCAGTTTAGAGGGGTTAGCTAATGAAAAACTGTTTTTT.

In its sample, this clonotype was seen a few times. The chain's CDR3 is CASSARGQTLEINQQYF. DNA for the CDR3: TGTGCCAGCAGCGCTCGGGGGCAGACTCTCGAAATAAACCAGCAGTACTTC. V gene TRBV7-2 combines with J gene TRBJ2-7; D may be TRBD1 or TRBD2 (6 bases each). The germline V gene has CDR1 SGHTA and CDR2 FQGNSA. The CDR3 runs to 17 residues. The ends were cut back, 5 bases at V and 8 bases at J, with 28 bases in the middle. The whole variable domain, remainder taken from reference TRBV7-2 and TRBJ2-7, is GAGVSQSPSNKVTEKGKDVELRCDPISGHTALYWYRQSLGQGLEFLIYFQGNSAPDKSGLPSDRFSAERTGGSVSTLTIQRTQQEDSAVYLCASSARGQTLEINQQYFGPGTRLTVT.

This clonotype was found a few times. The chain has TRBV7-3 and TRBJ2-1; 9 positions match TRBD2. CDR3 length: 14 residues. V dropped 2 bases and J dropped 6; count of bases not matched to a gene: 2. Germline V gene sequence: CDR1 SGHTA, CDR2 FQGTGA. The CDR3 loop is CASSLAGGPNEQFF. CDR3 in DNA: TGTGCCAGCAGCTTAGCGGGAGGGCCCAATGAGCAGTTCTTC.

The rearrangement joins TRBV29-1 to TRBJ1-3, with D hard to call. This CDR3 contains 11 residues. The germline CDR1 and CDR2 sequences are SQVTM and ANQGSEA. With 7 bases removed from V and 4 bases from J, the gap between germline ends came to 8 bases. This CDR3 reads CSAREGNTIYF. Here the CDR3 DNA reads TGCAGCGCGAGGGAAGGAAACACCATATATTTT.

The table lists this clonotype with a few counts. The chain is built from TRBV28 and TRBJ2-7, with D possibly TRBD2 on 5 matching bases. The CDR3 sequence is 14 residues long. V was pared by 2 bases and J by 0 bases, with 8 bases between. Germline values: CDR1 MDHEN, CDR2 SYDVKM. The CDR3 loop is CASSLGADSYEQYF. The CDR3 DNA sequence: TGTGCCAGCAGTTTAGGAGCGGACTCCTACGAGCAGTACTTC.

J is TRBJ2-1 and V is TRBV19; D is unclear. Germline loops: CDR1 LNHDA, CDR2 SQIVND (reference sequence). Trimming left V 7 bases short and J 3 bases short, with 10 bases between. The CDR3 is 13 residues long. In DNA form, the CDR3 reads TGTGCCAGTAAGGCCAGAAACTACAATGAGCAGTTCTTC. Translating it yields CASKARNYNEQFF.

This clonotype showed up just a few times. The chain has TRBV28 and TRBJ2-3; 7 bases line up with TRBD1. This CDR3 is 14 amino acids long. Germline values: CDR1 MDHEN, CDR2 SYDVKM. The J segment lost 2 bases and the V segment lost 5 bases, leaving 4 bases of the junction unmatched. The CDR3 DNA reads as TGTGCCAGCAGTCTCAGGGGGATCACAGATACGCAGTATTTT. Translated, it gives CASSLRGITDTQYF.

The chain couples TRBV7-8 to TRBJ1-5; 9 bases line up with TRBD1. This CDR3 comprises 14 residues. V was pared by 5 bases and J by 6 bases, with 5 bases of the junction left unmatched. In germline, CDR1 is SGHVS, CDR2 FQNEAQ. DNA for the CDR3: TGTGCCAGCAGCCCCGGGACAGGGCCTCAGCCCCAGCATTTT. Protein product: CASSPGTGPQPQHF.

The V call is TRBV29-1, the J call TRBJ2-1; D unclear. The V end lost 5 bases, the J end lost 8 bases, and 10 bases lay between the germline ends. Germline assignment: CDR1 SQVTM and CDR2 ANQGSEA. The CDR3 sequence is 11 residues long. DNA of the CDR3: TGCAGCGTTAGGTGGCAGGATGAGCAGTTCTTC. It is translated as CSVRWQDEQFF.

The chain recombines TRBV19 with TRBJ2-7; TRBD2 agrees at 10 bases. Germline V lookup: CDR1 LNHDA, CDR2 SQIVND (reference sequence). The CDR3 has 16 residues. V gave up 6 bases and J gave up 5 bases; unmatched junction bases: 13. Here the CDR3 reads CASSQFGASGSHEQYF. For the CDR3, the DNA is TGTGCCAGTAGCCAATTTGGGGCTAGCGGGAGCCACGAGCAGTACTTC.

The chain has TRBV27 and TRBJ2-7; the match to TRBD1 covers 7 bases. Germline loops: CDR1 MNHEY, CDR2 SMNVEV (reference sequence). Trimming removed 5 bases from V and 3 bases from J; junction bases left unmatched: 4. The CDR3 totals 13 residues. The CDR3 nucleotides are TGTGCCAGCAGTAAGGGACAGAGCTACGAGCAGTACTTC. Amino acids: CASSKGQSYEQYF.

This chain uses TRBV14 with TRBJ2-2, with D unclear. The V gene lost 3 bases and the J gene lost 5 bases, with 7 bases spanning the gap. From germline, CDR1 is SGHDN and CDR2 FVKESK. This CDR3 is 13 amino acids long. The CDR3 region has the DNA TGTGCCAGCAGCCACGACTTTACCGGGGAGCTGTTTTTT. Residues: CASSHDFTGELFF. Based on the CDR3 plus reference TRBV14 and TRBJ2-2, the full variable domain is EAGVTQFPSHSVIEKGQTVTLRCDPISGHDNLYWYRRVMGKEIKFLLHFVKESKQDESGMPNNRFLAERTGGTYSTLKVQPAELEDSGVYFCASSHDFTGELFFGEGSRLTVL.

J is TRBJ2-1 and V is TRBV7-6; 11 bases agree with TRBD2. The CDR3 is 18 amino acids. CDR1 is SGHVS, CDR2 FNYEAQ, per germline. The ends lost 5 bases at V and 3 bases at J; junction bases unmatched: 12. CDR3 sequence: CASSPGTSGLLLYNEQFF. Here the CDR3 DNA reads TGTGCCAGCAGCCCTGGGACTAGCGGCCTCTTACTCTACAATGAGCAGTTCTTC.

The CDR3 DNA follows: TGTGCCAGCAGCCAAGTGGGTTTAAGGCGCGGGGCCAACGTCCTGACTTTC. Its protein is CASSQVGLRRGANVLTF. The chain employs TRBV14 and TRBJ2-6; D is ambiguous. Trimming left V 1 base short and J 4 bases short, with 14 bases between. CDR3 length equals 17 residues. Germline CDR1 and CDR2: SGHDN and FVKESK.